The count of the clone carrying this T cell receptor (beta chain) is one. These data come from a study of shared clonotypes between healthy human individuals. Assay: immunoSEQ multiplex PCR; the TCRdb copy retains only in-frame clones and omits some. The sample shows 550,000 to 700,000 clones, 60% to 75% of them seen only once. Germline CDR1 and CDR2: MNHEY and SMNVEV (reference sequence). Trimming stripped 4 bases from V and 3 bases from J, with 15 bases between. This CDR3 is built from 16 residues. This chain uses TRBV27 with TRBJ1-4, with D possibly matching TRBD1 (6 bases). This receptor was obtained from a woman under 40 in good health. The sample consisted of memory CD4+ T cells sorted from blood. Documented subset: CD45RA-negative fraction. CDR3: CASSSPRQDPNEKLFF. In nucleotides, the CDR3 is TGTGCCAGCAGTTCCCCCAGACAGGACCCTAATGAAAAACTGTTTTTT.